This TCR beta chain is drawn from a study of beta chain features in type 1 diabetes. A few counts support this clone. Its antigen is not identified. Study-level findings and limits: In comparison with healthy donors, patients had naive, central memory and Treg TCRB repertoires that appeared more similar. Cells that show high TCR expression could be over-represented by cDNA sequencing. Among patients with Type 1 diabetes, TCRB CDR3s were moderately but significantly shorter in every one of the four CD4+ subsets.

The investigators reverse transcribed all of the isolated RNA, so they sequenced expressed TCRB transcripts. TCRdb's table, derived via immunoSEQ multiplex PCR, lists solely in-frame clones and lacks some. This sample has about 160,000 clones, with roughly 60% found just once. This receptor was obtained from a man between 25 and 39 years old with type 1 diabetes. Sequenced material: naive CD4+ T cells from blood.

The CDR3 spells CASSLDKGRAQFF. The CDR3, as DNA: TGTGCCAGCAGCCTGGATAAGGGGCGTGCACAGTTCTTC. The chain combines TRBV7-2 with TRBJ2-1; D might be TRBD1 (5 bases). The V and J ends lost 5 bases and 13 bases respectively, with 18 bases between them. The CDR3 runs 13 residues. CDR1 and CDR2 from the germline V gene are SGHTA and FQGNSA.